A selection of T cell receptor beta chains follows, all from one sample in a study of blood T cell repertoires in COVID-19. Method: immunoSEQ multiplex PCR; TCRdb's copy keeps in-frame clones and lacks some. In the table there are 200,000 to 250,000 clones, approximately 81% of which are singletons. Material: peripheral blood. The origin of the receptors is a man in his thirties or forties with active or convalescent COVID-19. Both conserved end residues are trimmed from each CDR3. The order of the fields is V gene, clone size, CDR3 length, J gene, CDR3 protein. Some rows mark clone size as missing; the rest say once, few, many or name a class of expanded clone.

v_gene: TRBV29-1
abundance: .
len: 10
j_gene: TRBJ1-4
CDR3aa: SGGQGREKLF

v_gene: TRBV9
abundance: .
len: 14
j_gene: TRBJ2-1
CDR3aa: ASSVEFGLADSEQF

v_gene: TRBV30
abundance: .
len: 9
j_gene: TRBJ2-5
CDR3aa: AWRSAGTQY

v_gene: TRBV28
abundance: few
len: 12
j_gene: TRBJ1-5
CDR3aa: ASSFRGQNQPQH

v_gene: TRBV13
abundance: .
len: 13
j_gene: TRBJ2-1
CDR3aa: ASSSGSGTYNEQF

v_gene: TRBV10-3
abundance: .
len: 13
j_gene: TRBJ1-5
CDR3aa: ATGVGGGSNQPQH

v_gene: TRBV4-3
abundance: .
len: 13
j_gene: TRBJ1-1
CDR3aa: ASSQSLQLNTEAF

v_gene: TRBV19
abundance: .
len: 13
j_gene: TRBJ1-2
CDR3aa: ASSIEGSWARGYT

v_gene: TRBV5-1
abundance: .
len: 17
j_gene: TRBJ1-2
CDR3aa: ASSLDGQAGLGLNYGYT

v_gene: TRBV7-9
abundance: .
len: 10
j_gene: TRBJ1-1
CDR3aa: ASSWPGQAAF

v_gene: TRBV25-1
abundance: .
len: 15
j_gene: TRBJ2-3
CDR3aa: ASSEPRVSGVTDTQY

v_gene: TRBV6-6
abundance: .
len: 11
j_gene: TRBJ2-7
CDR3aa: ASSGPTSYEQY

v_gene: TRBV29-1
abundance: .
len: 15
j_gene: TRBJ1-1
CDR3aa: SALSYGSGTGLTKAF

v_gene: TRBV4-2
abundance: few
len: 15
j_gene: TRBJ2-1
CDR3aa: ASSQESSSGGYNEQF

v_gene: TRBV3-1/TRBV3-2
abundance: once
len: 12
j_gene: TRBJ2-7
CDR3aa: ASMLGTGGYEQY

v_gene: TRBV12-2
abundance: .
len: 18
j_gene: TRBJ2-7
CDR3aa: ASRFGHKSSGRADVYEQY

v_gene: TRBV6-5
abundance: .
len: 11
j_gene: TRBJ1-6
CDR3aa: ASSFRQNSPLH

v_gene: TRBV2
abundance: .
len: 15
j_gene: TRBJ2-1
CDR3aa: ASSTATRLASGGEQF

v_gene: TRBV28
abundance: .
len: 12
j_gene: TRBJ2-5
CDR3aa: ASSRPGNLETQY

v_gene: TRBV6-2/TRBV6-3
abundance: .
len: 12
j_gene: TRBJ1-5
CDR3aa: ASSPLYSNQPQH

v_gene: TRBV3-1/TRBV3-2
abundance: .
len: 13
j_gene: TRBJ2-1
CDR3aa: ASSLRDYPRNEQF

v_gene: TRBV6-4
abundance: .
len: 13
j_gene: TRBJ2-1
CDR3aa: ASSIKGQSNNEQF

v_gene: TRBV30
abundance: .
len: 11
j_gene: TRBJ2-1
CDR3aa: AGSGSGYNEQF

v_gene: TRBV6-2/TRBV6-3
abundance: .
len: 18
j_gene: TRBJ2-2
CDR3aa: ASSYSPVASGMGRTGELF

v_gene: TRBV7-2
abundance: .
len: 11
j_gene: TRBJ1-2
CDR3aa: ASSPDRSYGYT

v_gene: TRBV29-1
abundance: .
len: 13
j_gene: TRBJ2-3
CDR3aa: SVVRAGGRTDTQY

v_gene: TRBV19
abundance: once
len: 11
j_gene: TRBJ1-5
CDR3aa: ASSFRDNQPQH

v_gene: TRBV2
abundance: .
len: 11
j_gene: TRBJ1-2
CDR3aa: ASGQGAPSGYT

v_gene: TRBV7-9
abundance: .
len: 13
j_gene: TRBJ2-1
CDR3aa: ASSLPGLASNEQF

v_gene: TRBV6-6
abundance: few
len: 14
j_gene: TRBJ1-1
CDR3aa: ASTPTGGLMNTEAF

v_gene: TRBV15
abundance: .
len: 13
j_gene: TRBJ1-3
CDR3aa: ATSRGGASGNTIY

v_gene: TRBV28
abundance: .
len: 13
j_gene: TRBJ2-7
CDR3aa: ASRPGTSESYEQY

v_gene: TRBV24-1
abundance: .
len: 14
j_gene: TRBJ2-3
CDR3aa: ATSLGRARGSDTQY

v_gene: TRBV11-2
abundance: .
len: 15
j_gene: TRBJ2-3
CDR3aa: ASSFSQLLAGTDTQY

v_gene: TRBV12-3/TRBV12-4
abundance: .
len: 10
j_gene: TRBJ1-4
CDR3aa: ASSSGTEKLF

v_gene: TRBV28
abundance: .
len: 14
j_gene: TRBJ2-3
CDR3aa: ASSYGLAGGADTQY

v_gene: TRBV27
abundance: .
len: 15
j_gene: TRBJ2-7
CDR3aa: ASSLAGDSGVPYEQY

v_gene: TRBV2
abundance: .
len: 10
j_gene: TRBJ2-5
CDR3aa: ASMIFGETQY

v_gene: TRBV20-1
abundance: .
len: 12
j_gene: TRBJ1-5
CDR3aa: SASFRGKNQPQH

v_gene: TRBV7-9
abundance: .
len: 13
j_gene: TRBJ1-2
CDR3aa: ASSNRDREIYGYT

v_gene: TRBV6-5
abundance: .
len: 13
j_gene: TRBJ2-3
CDR3aa: AGQTSGSGTDTQY